This T cell receptor beta chain comes out of a study of blood T cell repertoires in COVID-19. Study-level information: Acute and convalescent COVID-19 specimens originated in the United States, Italy and Spain. T cells, B-cell-depleted T cells, or PBMCs provided the cDNA or gDNA that served as material.

The authors' processing: Estimated nucleated cell counts came from reference gene primer amplification. The method was immunoSEQ multiplex PCR; TCRdb's version includes in-frame clones alone and lacks a portion of them. That table is the source of V, J and clone size, and D and trimming were worked out from the DNA. The repertoire includes tens of thousands of clones, less than 85% of them detected once, and just over 2.5% sits in the top ten. The CDR3 runs 12 residues. V lost 6 bases, J lost 6 bases, and 12 bases lay in between. CDR1 and CDR2 from the germline V gene are MNHEY and SVGAGI. This rearrangement joins TRBV6-5 to TRBJ2-7, with D hard to call. The sequenced sample consisted of peripheral blood. This TCR came from a human donor with acute or convalescent COVID-19. The donor label of this sample is uncertain. CDR3 sequence reads: CASSPETFEQYV. The CDR3 DNA reads as TGTGCCAGCAGCCCCGAGACATTCGAGCAGTACGTC.